This T cell receptor (beta chain) is from a study of blood T cell repertoires in COVID-19. In terms of age and location, participants ranged from roughly 18 to 95 years and lived in about two dozen US areas. CDR1 and CDR2 (germline): MNHEY, SMNVEV (reference sequence). The CDR3 has 15 residues. The V end lost 4 bases, the J end lost 7 bases, and 17 bases lay between the germline ends. Using immunoSEQ multiplex PCR, the repertoire was profiled, and TCRdb retains in-frame clones only, with some absent. Among some 210,000 clones listed, roughly 77% were seen once. The clonotype was recovered from a man between 40 and 49 years old who had recovered from COVID-19. V gene TRBV27 combines with J gene TRBJ2-1; D may be TRBD1 (5 bases). Material: PBMCs or T cells enriched from blood (not recorded which). The CDR3 is CASSSFPGARNEQFF. For the CDR3, the DNA is TGTGCCAGCAGTTCGTTTCCTGGGGCGAGGAATGAGCAGTTCTTC.